The TCR beta chain under discussion was sequenced for a study of blood T cell repertoires in COVID-19. Looking at the study overall: COVID-19 samples collected from the United States, Italy and Spain covered acute and convalescent phases. The cDNA or gDNA used as material had been derived from T cells, B-cell-depleted T cells, or PBMCs.

The CDR3 is 15 residues long. CDR1 and CDR2 (germline): LGHDT, YNNKEL (reference sequence). With V trimmed by 4 bases and J by 12 bases, 12 bases remained unmatched. In the study's own analysis: Scientists estimated how many nucleated cells there were by amplifying reference gene primers. TCRdb keeps only in-frame clones here, not all; method: immunoSEQ multiplex PCR. Clone size and the V and J calls come from that table; the DNA yielded D and trimming. The sample holds fewer than 80,000 clones, 75% to 90% seen once. This chain links TRBV3-1 (or the pseudogene TRBV3-2) with TRBJ2-7; TRBD2 matches at 13 bases. The specimen sequenced was peripheral blood. The sequence came from a woman aged 50 to 60 with active COVID-19. CDR3 DNA: TGTGCCAGCAGCCGAGAGGGACTAGCGGGGATTACGTGGTACTTC. Translation gives CASSREGLAGITWYF.